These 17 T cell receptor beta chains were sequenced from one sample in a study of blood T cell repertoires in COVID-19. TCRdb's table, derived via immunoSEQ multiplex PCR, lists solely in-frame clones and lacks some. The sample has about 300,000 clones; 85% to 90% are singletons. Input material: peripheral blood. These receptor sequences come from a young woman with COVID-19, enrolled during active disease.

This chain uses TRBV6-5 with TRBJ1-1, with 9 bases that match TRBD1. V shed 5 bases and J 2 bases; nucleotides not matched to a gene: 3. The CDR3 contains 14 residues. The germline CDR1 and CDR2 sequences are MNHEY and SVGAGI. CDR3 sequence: CASSRGQGNTEAFF. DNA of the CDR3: TGTGCCAGCAGTAGGGGACAGGGAAACACTGAAGCTTTCTTT.

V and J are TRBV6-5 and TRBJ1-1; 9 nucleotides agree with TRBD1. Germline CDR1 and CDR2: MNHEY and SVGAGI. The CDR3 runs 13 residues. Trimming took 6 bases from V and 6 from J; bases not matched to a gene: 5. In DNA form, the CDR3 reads TGTGCCAGCAGCCGGGGGACAGGGTCTGAAGCTTTCTTT. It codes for CASSRGTGSEAFF.

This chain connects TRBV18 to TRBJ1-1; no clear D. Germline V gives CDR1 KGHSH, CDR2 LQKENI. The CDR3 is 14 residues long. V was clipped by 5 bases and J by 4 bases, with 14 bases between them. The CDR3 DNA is TGTGCCAGCTCATCGGACTCGCGAGGCACTGAAGCTTTCTTT. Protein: CASSSDSRGTEAFF.

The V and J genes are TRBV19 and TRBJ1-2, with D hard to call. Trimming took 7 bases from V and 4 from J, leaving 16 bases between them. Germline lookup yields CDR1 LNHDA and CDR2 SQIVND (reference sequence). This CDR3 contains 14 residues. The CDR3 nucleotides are TGTGCCAGTACTACCTCAAGTGGAGGCTATGGCTACACCTTC. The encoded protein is CASTTSSGGYGYTF.

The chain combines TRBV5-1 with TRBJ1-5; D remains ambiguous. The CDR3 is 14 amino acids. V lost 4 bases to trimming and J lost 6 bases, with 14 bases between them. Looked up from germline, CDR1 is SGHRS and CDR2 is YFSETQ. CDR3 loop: CASSPDPGGQPQHF. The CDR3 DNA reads TGCGCCAGCAGCCCCGACCCAGGAGGTCAGCCCCAGCATTTT.

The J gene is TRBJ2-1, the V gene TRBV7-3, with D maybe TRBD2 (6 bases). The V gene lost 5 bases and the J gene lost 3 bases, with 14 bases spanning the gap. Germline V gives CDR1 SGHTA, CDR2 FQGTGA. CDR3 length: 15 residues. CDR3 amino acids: CASSGGRGGYNEQFF. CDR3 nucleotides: TGTGCCAGCAGCGGGGGACGGGGAGGCTACAATGAGCAGTTCTTC. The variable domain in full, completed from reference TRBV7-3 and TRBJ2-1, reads GAGVSQTPSNKVTEKGKYVELRCDPISGHTALYWYRQSLGQGPEFLIYFQGTGAADDSGLPNDRFFAVRPEGSVSTLKIQRTERGDSAVYLCASSGGRGGYNEQFFGPGTRLTVL.

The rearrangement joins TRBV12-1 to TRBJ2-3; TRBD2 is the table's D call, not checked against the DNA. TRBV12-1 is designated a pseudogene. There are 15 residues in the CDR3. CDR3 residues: CASSFAAPSTDTQYF. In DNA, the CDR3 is TGTGCCAGCAGCTTTGCAGCTCCTAGCACAGATACGCAGTATTTT.

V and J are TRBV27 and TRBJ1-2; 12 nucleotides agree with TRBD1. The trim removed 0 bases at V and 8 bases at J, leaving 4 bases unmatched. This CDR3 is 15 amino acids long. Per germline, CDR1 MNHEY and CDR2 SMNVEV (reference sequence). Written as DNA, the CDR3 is TGTGCCAGCAGTTTATCGGGACAGGGGGCGCGAGGCTACACCTTC. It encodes CASSLSGQGARGYTF.

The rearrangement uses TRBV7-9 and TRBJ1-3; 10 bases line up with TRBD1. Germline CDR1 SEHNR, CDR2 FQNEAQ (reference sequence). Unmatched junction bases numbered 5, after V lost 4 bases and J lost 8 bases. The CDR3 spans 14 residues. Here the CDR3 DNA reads TGTGCCAGCAGCTATGGGACAGGGGAATACACCATATATTTT. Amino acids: CASSYGTGEYTIYF.

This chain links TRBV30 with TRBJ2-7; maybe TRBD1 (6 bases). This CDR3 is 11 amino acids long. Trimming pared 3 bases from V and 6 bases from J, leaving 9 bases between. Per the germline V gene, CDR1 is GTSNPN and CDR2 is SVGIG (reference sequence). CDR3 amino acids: CAWSQGGEQYF. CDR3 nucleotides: TGTGCCTGGAGCCAAGGGGGCGAGCAGTACTTC. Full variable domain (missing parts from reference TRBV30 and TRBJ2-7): SQTIHQWPATLVQPVGSPLSLECTVEGTSNPNLYWYRQAAGRGLQLLFYSVGIGQISSEVPQNLSASRPQDRQFILSSKKLLLSDSGFYLCAWSQGGEQYFGPGTRLTVT.

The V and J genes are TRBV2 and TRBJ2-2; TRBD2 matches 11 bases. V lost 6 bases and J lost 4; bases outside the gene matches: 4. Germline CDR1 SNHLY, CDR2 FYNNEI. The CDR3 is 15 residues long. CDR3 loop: CASRPTSGSTGELFF. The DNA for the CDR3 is TGTGCCAGCAGGCCTACTAGCGGGAGCACCGGGGAGCTGTTTTTT. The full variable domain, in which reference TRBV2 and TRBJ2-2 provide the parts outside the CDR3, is EPEVTQTPSHQVTQMGQEVILRCVPISNHLYFYWYRQILGQKVEFLVSFYNNEISEKSEIFDDQFSVERPDGSNFTLKIRSTKLEDSAMYFCASRPTSGSTGELFFGEGSRLTVL.

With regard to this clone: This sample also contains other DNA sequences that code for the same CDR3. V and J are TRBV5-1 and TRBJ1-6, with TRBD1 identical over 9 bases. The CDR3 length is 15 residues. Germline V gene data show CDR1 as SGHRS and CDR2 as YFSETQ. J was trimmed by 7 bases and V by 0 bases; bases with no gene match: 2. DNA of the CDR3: TGCGCCAGCAGCTTGGGTGGACAGGGGAATTCACCCCTCCACTTT. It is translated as CASSLGGQGNSPLHF.

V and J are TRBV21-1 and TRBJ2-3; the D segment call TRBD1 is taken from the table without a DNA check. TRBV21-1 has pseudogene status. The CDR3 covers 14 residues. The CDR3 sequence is CASSRGPLGDTQYF. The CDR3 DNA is TGTGCCAGCAGCAGGGGGCCTCTCGGGGATACGCAGTATTTT.

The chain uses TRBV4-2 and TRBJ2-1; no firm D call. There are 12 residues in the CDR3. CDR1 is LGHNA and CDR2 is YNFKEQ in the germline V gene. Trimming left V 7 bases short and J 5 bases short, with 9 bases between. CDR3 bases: TGTGCCAGCACCAGAGAAAACAATGAGCAGTTCTTC. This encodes CASTRENNEQFF.

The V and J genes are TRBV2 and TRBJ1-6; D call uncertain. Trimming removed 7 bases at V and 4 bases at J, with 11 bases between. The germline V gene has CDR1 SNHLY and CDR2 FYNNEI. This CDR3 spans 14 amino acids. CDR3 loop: CASTEGGYNSPLHF. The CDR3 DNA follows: TGTGCCAGCACGGAGGGCGGTTATAATTCACCCCTCCACTTT.

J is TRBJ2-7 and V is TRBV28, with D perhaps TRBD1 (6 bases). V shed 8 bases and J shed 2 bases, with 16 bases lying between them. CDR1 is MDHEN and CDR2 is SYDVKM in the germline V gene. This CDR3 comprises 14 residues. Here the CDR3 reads CASGPADSTYEQYV. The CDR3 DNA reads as TGTGCCAGCGGACCTGCGGACAGTACCTACGAGCAGTACGTC.

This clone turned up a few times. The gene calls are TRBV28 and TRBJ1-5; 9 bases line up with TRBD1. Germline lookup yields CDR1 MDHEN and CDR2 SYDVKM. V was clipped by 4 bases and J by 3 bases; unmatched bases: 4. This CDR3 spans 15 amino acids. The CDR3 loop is CASSSGDRANQPQHF. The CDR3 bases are TGTGCCAGCAGTTCGGGGGACAGGGCCAATCAGCCCCAGCATTTT.